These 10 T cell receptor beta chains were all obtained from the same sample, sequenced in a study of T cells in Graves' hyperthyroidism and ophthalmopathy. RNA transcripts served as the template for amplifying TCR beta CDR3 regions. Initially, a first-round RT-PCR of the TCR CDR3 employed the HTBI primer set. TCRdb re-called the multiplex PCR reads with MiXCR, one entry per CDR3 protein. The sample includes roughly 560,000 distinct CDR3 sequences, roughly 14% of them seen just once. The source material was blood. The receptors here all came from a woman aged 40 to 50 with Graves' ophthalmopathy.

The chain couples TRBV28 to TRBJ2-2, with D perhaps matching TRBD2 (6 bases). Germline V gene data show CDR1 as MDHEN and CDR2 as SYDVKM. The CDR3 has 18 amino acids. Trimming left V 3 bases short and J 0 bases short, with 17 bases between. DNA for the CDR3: TGTGCCAGCAGTTTGGACAATCCGGGACTCCCGAACACCGGGGAGCTGTTTTTT. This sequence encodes CASSLDNPGLPNTGELFF.

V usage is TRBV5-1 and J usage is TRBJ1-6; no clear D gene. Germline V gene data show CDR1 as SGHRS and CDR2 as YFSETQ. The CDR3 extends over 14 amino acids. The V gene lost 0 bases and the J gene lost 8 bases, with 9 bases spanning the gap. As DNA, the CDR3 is TGCGCCAGCAGCTTGGGTGATCCGGATTCACCCCTCCACTTT. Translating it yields CASSLGDPDSPLHF.

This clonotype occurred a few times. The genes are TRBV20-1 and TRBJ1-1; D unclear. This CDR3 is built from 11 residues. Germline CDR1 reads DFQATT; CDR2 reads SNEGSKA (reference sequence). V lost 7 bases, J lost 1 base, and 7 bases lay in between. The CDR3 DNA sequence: TGCAGTGTGAAACAGAACACTGAAGCTTTCTTT. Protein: CSVKQNTEAFF.

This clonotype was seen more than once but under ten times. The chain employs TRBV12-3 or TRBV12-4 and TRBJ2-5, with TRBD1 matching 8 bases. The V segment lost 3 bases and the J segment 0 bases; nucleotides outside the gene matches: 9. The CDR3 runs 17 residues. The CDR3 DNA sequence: TGTGCCAGCAGTTTGGACAGGGTGACTAATAACCAAGAGACCCAGTACTTC. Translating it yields CASSLDRVTNNQETQYF.

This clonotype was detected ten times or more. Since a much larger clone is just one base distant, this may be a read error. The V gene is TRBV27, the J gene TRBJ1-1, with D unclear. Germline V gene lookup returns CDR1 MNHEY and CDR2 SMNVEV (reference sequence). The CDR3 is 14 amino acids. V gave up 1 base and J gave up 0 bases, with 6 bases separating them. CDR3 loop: CASSLLPLNTEAFF. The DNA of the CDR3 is TGTGCCAGCAGTTTATTACCGTTGAACACTGAAGCTTTCTTT.

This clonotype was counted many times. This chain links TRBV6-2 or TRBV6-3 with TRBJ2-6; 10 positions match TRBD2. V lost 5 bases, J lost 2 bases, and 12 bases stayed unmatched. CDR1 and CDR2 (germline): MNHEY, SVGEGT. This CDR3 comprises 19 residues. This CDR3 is CASSPVRTSGVAGANVLTF. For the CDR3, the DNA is TGTGCCAGCAGTCCCGTCAGGACTAGCGGAGTCGCTGGGGCCAACGTCCTGACTTTC.

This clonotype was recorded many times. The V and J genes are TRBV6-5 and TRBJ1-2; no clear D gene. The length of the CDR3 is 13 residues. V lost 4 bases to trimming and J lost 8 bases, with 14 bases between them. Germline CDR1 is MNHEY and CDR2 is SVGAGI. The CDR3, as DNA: TGTGCCAGCAGTTGGGAAACAACGGGCGGCTACACCTTC. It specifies CASSWETTGGYTF.

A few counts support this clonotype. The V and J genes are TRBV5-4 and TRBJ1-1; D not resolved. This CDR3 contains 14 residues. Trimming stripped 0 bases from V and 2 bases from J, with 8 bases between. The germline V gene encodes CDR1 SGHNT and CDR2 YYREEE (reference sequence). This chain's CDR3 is CASSLGFANTEAFF. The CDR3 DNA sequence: TGTGCCAGCAGCTTGGGGTTTGCAAACACTGAAGCTTTCTTT. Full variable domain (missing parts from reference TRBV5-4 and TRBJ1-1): ETGVTQSPTHLIKTRGQQVTLRCSSQSGHNTVSWYQQALGQGPQFIFQYYREEENGRGNFPPRFSGLQFPNYSSELNVNALELDDSALYLCASSLGFANTEAFFGQGTRLTVV.

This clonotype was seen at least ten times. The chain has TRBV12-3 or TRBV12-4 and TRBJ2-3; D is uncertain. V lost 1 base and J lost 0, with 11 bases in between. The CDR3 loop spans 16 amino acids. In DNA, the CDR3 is TGTGCCAGCAGTTTAGTATTGGCGATGAGCACAGATACGCAGTATTTT. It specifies CASSLVLAMSTDTQYF.

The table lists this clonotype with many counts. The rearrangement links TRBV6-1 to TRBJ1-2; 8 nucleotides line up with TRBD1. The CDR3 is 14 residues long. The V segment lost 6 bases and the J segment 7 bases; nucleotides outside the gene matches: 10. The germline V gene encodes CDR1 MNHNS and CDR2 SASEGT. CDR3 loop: CASRRTGTEGGYTF. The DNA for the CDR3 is TGTGCCAGCAGACGGACAGGGACAGAGGGTGGCTACACCTTC.